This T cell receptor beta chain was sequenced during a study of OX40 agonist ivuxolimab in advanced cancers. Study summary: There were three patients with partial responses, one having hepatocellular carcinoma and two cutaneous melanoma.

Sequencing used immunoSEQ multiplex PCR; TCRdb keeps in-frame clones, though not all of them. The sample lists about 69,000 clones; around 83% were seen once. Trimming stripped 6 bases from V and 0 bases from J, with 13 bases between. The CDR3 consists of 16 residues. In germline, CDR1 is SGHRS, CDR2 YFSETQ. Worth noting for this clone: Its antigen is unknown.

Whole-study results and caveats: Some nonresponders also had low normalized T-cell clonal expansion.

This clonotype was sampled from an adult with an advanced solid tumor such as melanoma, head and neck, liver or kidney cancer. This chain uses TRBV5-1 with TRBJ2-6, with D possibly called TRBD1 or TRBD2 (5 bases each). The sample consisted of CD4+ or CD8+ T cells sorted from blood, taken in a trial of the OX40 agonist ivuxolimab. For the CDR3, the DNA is TGCGCCAGCACACCGGGACCAACCTCTGGGGCCAACGTCCTGACTTTC. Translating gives CASTPGPTSGANVLTF.